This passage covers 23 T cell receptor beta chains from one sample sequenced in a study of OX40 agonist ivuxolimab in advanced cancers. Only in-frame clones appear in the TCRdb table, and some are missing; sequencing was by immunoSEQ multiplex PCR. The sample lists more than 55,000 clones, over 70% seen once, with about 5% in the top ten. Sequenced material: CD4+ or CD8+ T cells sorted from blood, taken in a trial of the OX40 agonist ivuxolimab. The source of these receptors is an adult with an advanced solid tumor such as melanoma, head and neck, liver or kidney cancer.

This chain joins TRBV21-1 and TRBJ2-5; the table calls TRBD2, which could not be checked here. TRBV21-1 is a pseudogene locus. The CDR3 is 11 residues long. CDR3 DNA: TGTGCCACCCAACGGGAAGAGACCCAGTACTTC. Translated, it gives CATQREETQYF.

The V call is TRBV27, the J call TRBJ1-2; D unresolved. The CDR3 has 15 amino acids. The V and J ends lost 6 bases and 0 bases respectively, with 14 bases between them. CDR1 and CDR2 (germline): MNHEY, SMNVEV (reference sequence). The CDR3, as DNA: TGTGCCAGCAGAATCCGCTCCCAAGCTAACTATGGCTACACCTTC. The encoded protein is CASRIRSQANYGYTF.

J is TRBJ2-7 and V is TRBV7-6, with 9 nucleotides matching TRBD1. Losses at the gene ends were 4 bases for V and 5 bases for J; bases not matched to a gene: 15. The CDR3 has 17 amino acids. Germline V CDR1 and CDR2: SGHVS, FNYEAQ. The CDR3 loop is CASSSRPPGQGVDEQYF. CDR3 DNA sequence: TGTGCCAGCAGCTCCCGCCCTCCGGGACAGGGAGTAGACGAGCAGTACTTC. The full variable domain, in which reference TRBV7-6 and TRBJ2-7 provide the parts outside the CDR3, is GAGVSQSPRYKVTKRGQDVALRCDPISGHVSLYWYRQALGQGPEFLTYFNYEAQQDKSGLPNDRFSAERPEGSISTLTIQRTEQRDSAMYRCASSSRPPGQGVDEQYFGPGTRLTVT.

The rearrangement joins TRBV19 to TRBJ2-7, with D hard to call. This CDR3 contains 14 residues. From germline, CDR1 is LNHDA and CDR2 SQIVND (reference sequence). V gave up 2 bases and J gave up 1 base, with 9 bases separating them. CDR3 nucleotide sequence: TGTGCCAGTAGTATATCAGACGGATCCTACGAGCAGTACTTC. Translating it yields CASSISDGSYEQYF.

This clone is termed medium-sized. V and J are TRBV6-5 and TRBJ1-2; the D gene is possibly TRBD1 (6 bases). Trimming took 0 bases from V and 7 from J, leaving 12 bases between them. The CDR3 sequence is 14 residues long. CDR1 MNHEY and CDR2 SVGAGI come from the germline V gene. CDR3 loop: CASSYSIGTTGYTF. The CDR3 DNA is TGTGCCAGCAGTTACTCGATCGGGACAACTGGCTACACCTTC.

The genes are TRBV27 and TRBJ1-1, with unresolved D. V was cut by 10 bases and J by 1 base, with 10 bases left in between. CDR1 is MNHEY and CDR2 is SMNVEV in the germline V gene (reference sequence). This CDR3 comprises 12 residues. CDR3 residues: CATSSGNTEAFF. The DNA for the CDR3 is TGTGCCACCTCATCGGGGAACACTGAAGCTTTCTTT.

CDR3 sequence (DNA): TGTGCCAGTAGTTGGGACAGGGGGAACTATGGCTACACCTTC. Amino acids: CASSWDRGNYGYTF. The chain carries TRBV19 and TRBJ1-2; 11 bases fit TRBD1. The V segment lost 5 bases and the J segment 2 bases; nucleotides outside the gene matches: 1. The germline CDR1 and CDR2 sequences are LNHDA and SQIVND (reference sequence). The CDR3 contains 14 residues.

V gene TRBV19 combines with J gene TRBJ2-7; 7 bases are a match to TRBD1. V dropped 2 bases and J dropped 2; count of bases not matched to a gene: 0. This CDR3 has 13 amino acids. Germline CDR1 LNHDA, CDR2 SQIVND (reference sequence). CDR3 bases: TGTGCCAGTAGTATAACAGGGGCCTACGAGCAGTACTTC. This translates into CASSITGAYEQYF. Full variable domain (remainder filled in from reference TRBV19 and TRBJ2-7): DGGITQSPKYLFRKEGQNVTLSCEQNLNHDAMYWYRQDPGQGLRLIYYSQIVNDFQKGDIAEGYSVSREKKESFPLTVTSAQKNPTAFYLCASSITGAYEQYFGPGTRLTVT.

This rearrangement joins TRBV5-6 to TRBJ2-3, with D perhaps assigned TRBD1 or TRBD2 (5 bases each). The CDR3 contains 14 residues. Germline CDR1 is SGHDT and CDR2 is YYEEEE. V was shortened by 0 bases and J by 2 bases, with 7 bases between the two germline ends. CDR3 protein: CASSLAGTTDTQYF. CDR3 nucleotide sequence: TGTGCCAGCAGCTTGGCGGGGACCACAGATACGCAGTATTTT.

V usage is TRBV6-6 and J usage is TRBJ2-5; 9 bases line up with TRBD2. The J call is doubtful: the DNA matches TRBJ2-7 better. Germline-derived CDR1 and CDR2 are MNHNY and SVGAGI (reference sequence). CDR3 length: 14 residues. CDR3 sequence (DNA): TGTGCCAGCAGTTATTGGCGGGAGGGCTACGAGCAGTACTTC. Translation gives CASSYWREGYEQYF.

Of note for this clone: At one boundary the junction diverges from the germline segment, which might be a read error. CDR3 nucleotides: TGTGCTAGCAGCTTAGACGGGGGTGAGCAGTTCTTC. This codes for CASSLDGGEQFF. The rearrangement links TRBV7-7 to TRBJ2-1, with TRBD2 as a possible D gene (6 bases). This CDR3 contains 12 residues. Germline V lookup: CDR1 SSHAT, CDR2 FNYEAQ (reference sequence).

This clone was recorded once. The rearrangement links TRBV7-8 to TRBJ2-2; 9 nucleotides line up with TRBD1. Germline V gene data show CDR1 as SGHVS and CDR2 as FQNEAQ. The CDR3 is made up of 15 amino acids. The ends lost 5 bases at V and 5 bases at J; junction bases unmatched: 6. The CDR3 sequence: CASSPGTGKTGELFF. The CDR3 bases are TGTGCCAGCAGCCCTGGGACAGGGAAAACCGGGGAGCTGTTTTTT. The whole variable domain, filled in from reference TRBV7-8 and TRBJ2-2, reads GAGVSQSPRYKVAKRGQDVALRCDPISGHVSLFWYQQALGQGPEFLTYFQNEAQLDKSGLPSDRFFAERPEGSVSTLKIQRTQQEDSAVYLCASSPGTGKTGELFFGEGSRLTVL.

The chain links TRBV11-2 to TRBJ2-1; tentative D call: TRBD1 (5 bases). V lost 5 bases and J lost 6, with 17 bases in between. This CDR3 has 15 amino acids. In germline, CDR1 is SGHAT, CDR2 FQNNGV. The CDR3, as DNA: TGTGCCAGCAGCCCCGGTCGTGCAGGGCCCAATGAGCAGTTCTTC. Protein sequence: CASSPGRAGPNEQFF. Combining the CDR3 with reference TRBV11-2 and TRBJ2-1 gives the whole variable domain EAGVAQSPRYKIIEKRQSVAFWCNPISGHATLYWYQQILGQGPKLLIQFQNNGVVDDSQLPKDRFSAERLKGVDSTLKIQPAKLEDSAVYLCASSPGRAGPNEQFFGPGTRLTVL.

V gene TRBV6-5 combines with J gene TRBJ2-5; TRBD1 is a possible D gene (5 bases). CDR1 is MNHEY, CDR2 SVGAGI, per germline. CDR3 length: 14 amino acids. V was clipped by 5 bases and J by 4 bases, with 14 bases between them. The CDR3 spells CASSPRPQGETQYF. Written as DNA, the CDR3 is TGTGCCAGCAGTCCTCGTCCTCAGGGAGAGACCCAGTACTTC.

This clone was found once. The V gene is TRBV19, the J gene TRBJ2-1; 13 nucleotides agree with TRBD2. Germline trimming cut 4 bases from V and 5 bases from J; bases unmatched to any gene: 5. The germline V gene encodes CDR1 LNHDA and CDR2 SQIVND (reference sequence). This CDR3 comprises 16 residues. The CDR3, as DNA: TGTGCCAGTAGTAGAGGACTAGCGGGAGAAAACAATGAGCAGTTCTTC. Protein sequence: CASSRGLAGENNEQFF.

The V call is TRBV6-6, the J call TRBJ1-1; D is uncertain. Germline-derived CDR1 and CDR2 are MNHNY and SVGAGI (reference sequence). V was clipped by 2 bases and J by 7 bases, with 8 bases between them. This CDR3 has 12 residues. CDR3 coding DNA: TGTGCCAGCAGTTACGGGGAGATTGAAGCTTTCTTT. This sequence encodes CASSYGEIEAFF.

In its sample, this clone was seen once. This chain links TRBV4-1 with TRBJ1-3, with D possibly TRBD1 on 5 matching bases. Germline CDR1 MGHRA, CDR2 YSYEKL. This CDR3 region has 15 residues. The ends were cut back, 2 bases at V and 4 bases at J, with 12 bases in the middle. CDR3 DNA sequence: TGCGCCAGCAGCCAATTACAGGTCCGCGGAAACACCATATATTTT. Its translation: CASSQLQVRGNTIYF.

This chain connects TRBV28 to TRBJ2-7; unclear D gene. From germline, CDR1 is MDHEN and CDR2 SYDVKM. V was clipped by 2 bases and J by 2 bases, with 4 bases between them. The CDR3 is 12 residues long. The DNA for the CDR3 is TGTGCCAGCAGTTTACACCCCTACGAGCAGTACTTC. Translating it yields CASSLHPYEQYF.

CDR3 sequence reads: CASGEDGYYEQYF. CDR3 DNA sequence: TGTGCCAGCGGCGAGGACGGGTACTACGAGCAGTACTTC. The genes are TRBV18 and TRBJ2-7; D gene unclear. V was shortened by 8 bases and J by 3 bases, with 14 bases between the two germline ends. This CDR3 region has 13 residues. Per germline, CDR1 KGHSH and CDR2 LQKENI. Drawing the rest from reference TRBV18 and TRBJ2-7, the complete variable domain is NAGVMQNPRHLVRRRGQEARLRCSPMKGHSHVYWYRQLPEEGLKFMVYLQKENIIDESGMPKERFSAEFPKEGPSILRIQQVVRGDSAAYFCASGEDGYYEQYFGPGTRLTVT.

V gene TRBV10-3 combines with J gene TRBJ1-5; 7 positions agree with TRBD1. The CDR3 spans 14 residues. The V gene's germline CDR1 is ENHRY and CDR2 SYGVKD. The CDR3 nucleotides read TGTGCACTCAGGGCAGGGGGTAGCAATCAGCCCCAGCATTTT. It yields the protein CALRAGGSNQPQHF.

Written as DNA, the CDR3 is TGTGCCAGCTCACCTAGCGGACGGAGAGCTAACTATGGCTACACCTTC. It specifies CASSPSGRRANYGYTF. The chain joins TRBV18 to TRBJ1-2; D is uncertain. This CDR3 comprises 16 residues. Trimming removed 3 bases at V and 0 bases at J, with 14 bases between. Per the germline V gene, CDR1 is KGHSH and CDR2 is LQKENI. Based on the CDR3 plus reference TRBV18 and TRBJ1-2, the full variable domain is NAGVMQNPRHLVRRRGQEARLRCSPMKGHSHVYWYRQLPEEGLKFMVYLQKENIIDESGMPKERFSAEFPKEGPSILRIQQVVRGDSAAYFCASSPSGRRANYGYTFGSGTRLTVV.

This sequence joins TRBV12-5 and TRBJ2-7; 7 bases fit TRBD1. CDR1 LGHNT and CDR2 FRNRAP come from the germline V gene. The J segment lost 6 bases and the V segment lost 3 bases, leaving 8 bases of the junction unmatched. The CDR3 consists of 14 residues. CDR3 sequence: CASGLEAGGREQYF. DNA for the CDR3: TGTGCTAGTGGTTTAGAGGCAGGGGGACGCGAGCAGTACTTC. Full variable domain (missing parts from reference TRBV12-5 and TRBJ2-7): DARVTQTPRHKVTEMGQEVTMRCQPILGHNTVFWYRQTMMQGLELLAYFRNRAPLDDSGMPKDRFSAEMPDATLATLKIQPSEPRDSAVYFCASGLEAGGREQYFGPGTRLTVT.

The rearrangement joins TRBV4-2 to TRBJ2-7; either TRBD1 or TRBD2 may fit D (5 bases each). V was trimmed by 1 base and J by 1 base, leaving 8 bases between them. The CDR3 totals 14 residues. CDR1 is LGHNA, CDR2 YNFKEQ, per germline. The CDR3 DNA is TGTGCCAGCAGCCAAGGGGACGAGTCCTACGAGCAGTACTTC. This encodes CASSQGDESYEQYF.